The present TCR beta chain was sequenced within a study of shared T cell receptors in the human thymus. Only in-frame clones appear in the TCRdb table, and some are missing; sequencing was by immunoSEQ multiplex PCR. The sample carries hundreds of thousands of clones, approximately 80% recorded once. Trimming cost V 0 bases and J 3 bases; bases outside gene matches: 5. This CDR3 spans 17 amino acids. CDR1 and CDR2 from the germline V gene are LGHNA and YNFKEQ. The data also belong to a second study, concerning human thymus T cells. That source adds: Thymus tissue for the work was resected from patients undergoing corrective heart surgery. Highly overlapping thymic repertoires among unrelated individuals were reported in related research.

The origin of this receptor is a boy under three years old with a congenital heart defect. The source material was thymocytes. The J gene is TRBJ2-4, the V gene TRBV4-2, with 10 bases lining up with TRBD1. CDR3 in DNA: TGTGCCAGCAGCCAAGAGAGGACAGGGGGGGTCAAAAACATTCAGTACTTC. Residues: CASSQERTGGVKNIQYF.